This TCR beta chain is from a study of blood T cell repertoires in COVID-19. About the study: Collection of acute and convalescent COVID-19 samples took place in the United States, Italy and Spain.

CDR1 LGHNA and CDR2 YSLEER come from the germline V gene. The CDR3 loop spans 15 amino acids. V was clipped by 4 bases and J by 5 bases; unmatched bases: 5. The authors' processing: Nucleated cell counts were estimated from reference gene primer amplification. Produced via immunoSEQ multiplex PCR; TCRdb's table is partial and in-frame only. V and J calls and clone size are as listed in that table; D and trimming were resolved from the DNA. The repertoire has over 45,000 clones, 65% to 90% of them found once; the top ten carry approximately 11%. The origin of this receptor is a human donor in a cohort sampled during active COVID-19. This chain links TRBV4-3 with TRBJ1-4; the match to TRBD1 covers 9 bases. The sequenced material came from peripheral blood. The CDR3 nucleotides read TGCGCCAGCAGCCGGGACAGGGTTAAAAATGAAAAACTGTTTTTT. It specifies CASSRDRVKNEKLFF.